This T cell receptor beta chain was captured in a study of PD-L1 blockade in urothelial cancer. Time point: pretreatment peripheral blood. CDR1 and CDR2 (germline): LNHDA, SQIVND (reference sequence). The CDR3 is 17 residues long. Trimming took 4 bases from V and 2 from J, leaving 20 bases between them. This clone appeared a single time. The antigen remains undetermined. General observations from the study: Better survival was predicted by below-median pretreatment blood TCR clonality.

The method was immunoSEQ multiplex PCR; TCRdb's version includes in-frame clones alone and lacks a portion of them. Here the sample spans 50,000 to 55,000 clones, approximately 86% being singletons. The specimen was PBMCs, collected around atezolizumab (anti-PD-L1) treatment. The rearrangement joins TRBV19 to TRBJ1-2, with no clear D. The sequence was obtained from a man aged 60 to 69 with urothelial cancer. The CDR3 DNA is TGTGCCAGTAGTAAGGATACTCAGAGGAGAGGAAACTATGGCTACACCTTC. Protein sequence: CASSKDTQRRGNYGYTF.